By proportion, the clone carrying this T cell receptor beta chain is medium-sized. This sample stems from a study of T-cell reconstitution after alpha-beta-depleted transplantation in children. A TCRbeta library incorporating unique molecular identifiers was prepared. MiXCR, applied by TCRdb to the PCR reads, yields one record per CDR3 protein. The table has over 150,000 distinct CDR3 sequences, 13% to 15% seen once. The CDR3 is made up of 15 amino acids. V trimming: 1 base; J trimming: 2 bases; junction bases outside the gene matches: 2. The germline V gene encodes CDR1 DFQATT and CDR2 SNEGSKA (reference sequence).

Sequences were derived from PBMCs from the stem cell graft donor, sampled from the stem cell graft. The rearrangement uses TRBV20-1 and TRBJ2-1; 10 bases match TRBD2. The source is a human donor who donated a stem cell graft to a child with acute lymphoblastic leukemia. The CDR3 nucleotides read TGCAGTGCTAGAGGACTAGCGGGCGCCTACAATGAGCAGTTCTTC. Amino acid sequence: CSARGLAGAYNEQFF.